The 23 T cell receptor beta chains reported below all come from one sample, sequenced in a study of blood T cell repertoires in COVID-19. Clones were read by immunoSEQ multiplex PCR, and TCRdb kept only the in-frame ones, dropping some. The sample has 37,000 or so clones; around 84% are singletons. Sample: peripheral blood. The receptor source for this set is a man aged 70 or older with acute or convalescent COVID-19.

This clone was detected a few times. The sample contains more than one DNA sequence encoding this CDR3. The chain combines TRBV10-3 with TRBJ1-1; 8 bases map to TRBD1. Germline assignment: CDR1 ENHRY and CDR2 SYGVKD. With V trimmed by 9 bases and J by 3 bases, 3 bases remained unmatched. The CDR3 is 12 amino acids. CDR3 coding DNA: TGTGCCATATCGGACAGGGACACTGAAGCTTTCTTT. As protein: CAISDRDTEAFF.

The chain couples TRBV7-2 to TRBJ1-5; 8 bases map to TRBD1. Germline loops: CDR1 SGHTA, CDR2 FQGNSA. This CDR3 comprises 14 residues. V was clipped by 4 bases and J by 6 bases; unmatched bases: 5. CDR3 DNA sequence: TGTGCCAGCAGCTCCGGACAGGGCGGTCAGCCCCAGCATTTT. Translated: CASSSGQGGQPQHF.

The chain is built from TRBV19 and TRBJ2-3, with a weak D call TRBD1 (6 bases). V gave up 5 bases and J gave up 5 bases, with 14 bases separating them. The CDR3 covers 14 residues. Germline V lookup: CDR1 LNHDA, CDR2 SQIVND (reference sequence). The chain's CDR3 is CASSHDSGVDTQYF. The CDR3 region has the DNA TGTGCCAGTAGTCACGATTCAGGGGTAGATACGCAGTATTTT.

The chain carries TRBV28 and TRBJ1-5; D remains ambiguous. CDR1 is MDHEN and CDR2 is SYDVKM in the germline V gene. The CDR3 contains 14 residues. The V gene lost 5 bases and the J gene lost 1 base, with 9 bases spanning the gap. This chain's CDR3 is CASSAGGSNQPQHF. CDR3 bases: TGTGCCAGCAGTGCCGGCGGGAGCAATCAGCCCCAGCATTTT.

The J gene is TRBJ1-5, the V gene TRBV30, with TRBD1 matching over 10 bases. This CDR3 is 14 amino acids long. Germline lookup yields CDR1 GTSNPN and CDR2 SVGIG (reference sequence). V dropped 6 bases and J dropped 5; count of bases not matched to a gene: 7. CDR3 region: CACETGGGYQPQHF. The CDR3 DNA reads TGTGCCTGCGAGACAGGGGGCGGTTATCAGCCCCAGCATTTT.

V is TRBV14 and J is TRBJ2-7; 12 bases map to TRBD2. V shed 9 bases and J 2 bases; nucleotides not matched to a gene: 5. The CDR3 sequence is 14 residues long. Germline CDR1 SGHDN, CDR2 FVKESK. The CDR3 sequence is CASPGLAGPYEQYF. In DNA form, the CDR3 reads TGTGCCAGTCCGGGACTAGCGGGCCCCTACGAGCAGTACTTC.

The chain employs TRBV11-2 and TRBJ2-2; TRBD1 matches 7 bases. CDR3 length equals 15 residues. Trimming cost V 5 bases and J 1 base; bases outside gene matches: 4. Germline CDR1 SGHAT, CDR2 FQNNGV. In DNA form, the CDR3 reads TGTGCCAGCAGCCCCCGGACAGGGAACACCGGGGAGCTGTTTTTT. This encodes CASSPRTGNTGELFF.

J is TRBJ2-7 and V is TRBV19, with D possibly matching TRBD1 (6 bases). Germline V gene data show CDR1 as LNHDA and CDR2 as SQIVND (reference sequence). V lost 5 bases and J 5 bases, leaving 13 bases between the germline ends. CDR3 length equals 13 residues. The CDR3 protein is CASSSGRGHEQYF. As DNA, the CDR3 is TGTGCCAGTAGTTCAGGCAGGGGCCACGAGCAGTACTTC.

The CDR3 sequence is CASSGGIQHSYEQYF. CDR3 coding DNA: TGCGCCAGCAGCGGCGGGATCCAGCACTCCTACGAGCAGTACTTC. The chain employs TRBV5-1 and TRBJ2-7; possible D gene TRBD2, 6 bases. The germline CDR1 and CDR2 sequences are SGHRS and YFSETQ. The CDR3 extends over 15 amino acids. The V end was cut by 4 bases, the J end by 0 bases, with 14 bases between.

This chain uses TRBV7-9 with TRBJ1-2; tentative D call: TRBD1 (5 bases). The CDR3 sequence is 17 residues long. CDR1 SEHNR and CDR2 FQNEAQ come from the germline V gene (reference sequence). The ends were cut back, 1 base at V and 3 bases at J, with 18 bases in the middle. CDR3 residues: CASSLETASSTHYGYTF. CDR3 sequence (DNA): TGTGCCAGCAGCTTAGAGACAGCCTCATCAACTCACTATGGCTACACCTTC.

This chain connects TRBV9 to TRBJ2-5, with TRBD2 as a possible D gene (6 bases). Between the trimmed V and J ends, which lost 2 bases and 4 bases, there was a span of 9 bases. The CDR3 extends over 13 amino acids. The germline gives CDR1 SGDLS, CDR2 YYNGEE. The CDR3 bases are TGTGCCAGCAGCGTGCGGGGTGTAGAGACCCAGTACTTC. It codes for CASSVRGVETQYF.

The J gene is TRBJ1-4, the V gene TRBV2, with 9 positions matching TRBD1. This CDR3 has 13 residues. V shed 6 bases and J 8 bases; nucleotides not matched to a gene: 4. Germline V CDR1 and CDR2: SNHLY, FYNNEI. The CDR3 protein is CASRGQGGEKLFF. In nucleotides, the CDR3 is TGTGCCAGCAGGGGACAGGGAGGCGAAAAACTGTTTTTT.

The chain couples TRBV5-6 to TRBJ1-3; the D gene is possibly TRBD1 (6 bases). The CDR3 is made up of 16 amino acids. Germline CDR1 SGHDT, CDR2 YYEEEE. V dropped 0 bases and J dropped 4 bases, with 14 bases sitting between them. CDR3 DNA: TGTGCCAGCAGCTTGGAGCCACAGGGCTACGGAAACACCATATATTTT. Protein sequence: CASSLEPQGYGNTIYF. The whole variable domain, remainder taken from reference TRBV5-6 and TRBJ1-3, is DAGVTQSPTHLIKTRGQQVTLRCSPKSGHDTVSWYQQALGQGPQFIFQYYEEEERQRGNFPDRFSGHQFPNYSSELNVNALLLGDSALYLCASSLEPQGYGNTIYFGEGSWLTVV.

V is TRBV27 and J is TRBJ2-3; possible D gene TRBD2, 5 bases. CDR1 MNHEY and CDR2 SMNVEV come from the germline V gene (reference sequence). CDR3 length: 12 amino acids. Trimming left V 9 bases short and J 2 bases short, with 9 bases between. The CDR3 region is CASRGDTDTQYF. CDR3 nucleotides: TGTGCCAGTCGGGGAGACACAGATACGCAGTATTTT.

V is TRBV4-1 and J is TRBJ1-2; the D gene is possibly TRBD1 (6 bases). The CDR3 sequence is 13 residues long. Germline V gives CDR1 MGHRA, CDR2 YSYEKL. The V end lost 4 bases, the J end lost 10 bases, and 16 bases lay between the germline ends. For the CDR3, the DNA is TGCGCCAGCAGCCTTACCGGGACACCGGTCTACACCTTC. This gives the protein CASSLTGTPVYTF.

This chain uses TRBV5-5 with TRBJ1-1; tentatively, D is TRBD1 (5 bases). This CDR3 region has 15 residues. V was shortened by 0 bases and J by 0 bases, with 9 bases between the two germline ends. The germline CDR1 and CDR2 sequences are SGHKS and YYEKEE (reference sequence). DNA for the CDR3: TGTGCCAGCAGCTTGGGCGGGACGGTGAACACTGAAGCTTTCTTT. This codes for CASSLGGTVNTEAFF.

This chain's CDR3 is CASSPAGQGVPGYTF. The DNA of the CDR3 is TGTGCCAGCAGCCCAGCGGGACAGGGGGTCCCTGGCTACACCTTC. The chain employs TRBV7-2 and TRBJ1-2, with 11 nucleotides matching TRBD1. The CDR3 covers 15 residues. Germline assignment: CDR1 SGHTA and CDR2 FQGNSA. V lost 5 bases and J lost 7; bases outside the gene matches: 9.

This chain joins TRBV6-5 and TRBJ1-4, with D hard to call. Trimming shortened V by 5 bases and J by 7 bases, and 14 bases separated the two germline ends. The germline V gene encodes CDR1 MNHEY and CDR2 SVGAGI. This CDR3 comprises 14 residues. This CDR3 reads CASSRGMESEKLFF. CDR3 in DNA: TGTGCCAGCAGTAGAGGGATGGAGAGTGAAAAACTGTTTTTT.

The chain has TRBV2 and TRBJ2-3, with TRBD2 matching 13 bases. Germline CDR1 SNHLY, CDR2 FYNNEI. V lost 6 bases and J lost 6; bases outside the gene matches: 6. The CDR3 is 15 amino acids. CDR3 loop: CASRRLAGGRDTQYF. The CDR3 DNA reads TGTGCCAGCAGGAGACTAGCGGGAGGTCGTGATACGCAGTATTTT.

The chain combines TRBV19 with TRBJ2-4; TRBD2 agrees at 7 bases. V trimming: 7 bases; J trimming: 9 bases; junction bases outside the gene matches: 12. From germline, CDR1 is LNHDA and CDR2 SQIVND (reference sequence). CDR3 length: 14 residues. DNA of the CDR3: TGTGCCAGTACTGAGCAGGGAGGGTGGTCCATTCAGTACTTC. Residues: CASTEQGGWSIQYF.

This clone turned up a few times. Here the CDR3 reads CASSDGVAKETQYF. CDR3 DNA: TGTGCCAGCAGTGATGGTGTCGCGAAGGAGACCCAGTACTTC. The V gene is TRBV6-1, the J gene TRBJ2-5; D is unresolved. V was pared by 3 bases and J by 5 bases, with 13 bases between. This CDR3 contains 14 residues. The germline CDR1 and CDR2 sequences are MNHNS and SASEGT.

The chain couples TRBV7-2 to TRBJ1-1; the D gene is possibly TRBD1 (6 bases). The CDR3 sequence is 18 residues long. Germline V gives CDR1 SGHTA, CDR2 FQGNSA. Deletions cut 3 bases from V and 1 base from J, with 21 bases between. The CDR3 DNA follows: TGTGCCAGCAGCTTGTCCCGCCCGTCGGGAGGGGGGAACACTGAAGCTTTCTTT. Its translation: CASSLSRPSGGGNTEAFF.

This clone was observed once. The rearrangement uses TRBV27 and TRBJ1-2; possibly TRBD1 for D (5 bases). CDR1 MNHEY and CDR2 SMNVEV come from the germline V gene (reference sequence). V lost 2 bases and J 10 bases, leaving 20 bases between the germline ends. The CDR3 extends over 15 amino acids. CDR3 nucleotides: TGTGCCAGCAGTTTAGGGGCGGGGAGTCCCGGAGACTACACCTTC. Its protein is CASSLGAGSPGDYTF.